This is a list of T cell receptor beta chains from one sample in a study of human thymus T cells. This table comes from immunoSEQ multiplex PCR, and its TCRdb copy is limited to in-frame clones, with some not included. The data contain 75,000 to 90,000 clones, roughly 97% of them seen just once; the ten biggest clones take up around 0.03%. The sequenced sample consisted of thymus tissue. The source of these receptors is a boy younger than two with a congenital heart defect but otherwise immunologically healthy. Both conserved end residues are part of each CDR3. Each record gives: J gene, clone size, CDR3 length, V gene, CDR3 protein. Clone size, where shown, is once, few, many, or a class for clones that have expanded.

>TRBJ2-7|.|14|TRBV11-2
CASSPRPRAGEQYF
>TRBJ2-2|.|19|TRBV7-8
CASSLRAGDTGKNTGELFF
>TRBJ1-3|few|16|TRBV11-2
CASSCRDRSSGNTIYF
>TRBJ2-2|.|18|TRBV27
CASSSNLAGVPNTGELFF
>TRBJ1-1|.|17|TRBV4-1
CASSPREVGRWNTEAFF
>TRBJ1-2|once|13|TRBV5-6
CASSFGEEDGYTF
>TRBJ2-3|.|17|TRBV10-3
CAISEWLAGMKTDTQYF
>TRBJ1-6|.|15|TRBV7-2
CASSQTTGGNSPLHF
>TRBJ1-2|.|18|TRBV7-2
CASSLEKGQGPILDGYTF
>TRBJ1-1|.|16|TRBV28
CASSSRPKTGGTEAFF
>TRBJ2-1|.|20|TRBV12-5
CASGLVRPPRGGLSYNEQFF
>TRBJ1-2|.|13|TRBV19
CASTDPPGDGYTF
>TRBJ2-7|once|14|TRBV21-1
CASSKGSRDYERYF
>TRBJ2-2|.|17|TRBV11-2
CASSSEDREGNTGELFF
>TRBJ2-7|once|13|TRBV11-2
CASSSKDTYEQYF
>TRBJ2-7|.|16|TRBV5-8
CASTPGHHLNPYEQYF
>TRBJ1-5|.|15|TRBV7-8
CASSRVAVLNQPQHF
>TRBJ2-1|once|17|TRBV7-9
CASSLERTFRLGGEQFF
>TRBJ2-7|.|15|TRBV7-9
CASSFGTGDNNEQYF
>TRBJ2-1|.|14|TRBV5-6
CASSLEAPYNEQFF
>TRBJ1-1|.|14|TRBV6-5
CASGFRAGRTEAFF
>TRBJ2-5|.|18|TRBV7-9
CASSLFTSGRVSQETQYF
>TRBJ1-4|.|17|TRBV18
CASSLRTPNATNEKLFF
>TRBJ1-1|.|14|TRBV5-8
CAPKPGESDTEAFF
>TRBJ1-6|.|17|TRBV6-1
CASSEGSPTGGSSPLHF
>TRBJ1-5|.|13|TRBV7-6
CASSQTGTQPQHF
>TRBJ1-2|.|18|TRBV11-2
CASSLVRSPSGGFYGYTF
>TRBJ2-7|.|15|TRBV12-5
CASGLVRDRYDEQYF
>TRBJ1-2|.|15|TRBV28
CASSLETDRGYGYTF
>TRBJ1-3|.|18|TRBV19
CASSIDRDTRGSGNTIYF
>TRBJ1-1|.|15|TRBV14
CASSHRMTVNTEAFF
>TRBJ2-7|.|19|TRBV14
CASSQDRTGGDSLHYEQYF
>TRBJ1-5|.|17|TRBV11-2
CASSPGPSGDGNQPQHF
>TRBJ2-7|.|15|TRBV6-6
CASRAMGVGALEQYF
>TRBJ2-3|.|14|TRBV29-1
CSVVTSGGADTQYF
>TRBJ1-2|once|15|TRBV10-3
CAISEVDTANYGYTF
>TRBJ1-5|.|16|TRBV5-6
CASSLGTGHKNQPQHF
>TRBJ1-3|.|18|TRBV2
CASRGFTRQRSSGNTIYF
>TRBJ2-3|.|12|TRBV12-5
CASGPSTDTQYF
>TRBJ2-7|.|17|TRBV5-1
CASSPQMAGGNPYEQYF
>TRBJ2-7|.|15|TRBV10-1
CAVSSTAQEPYEQYF
>TRBJ2-2|.|20|TRBV4-1
CASSQDPGTSGISNTGELFF
>TRBJ2-7|.|17|TRBV23-1
CASSQFQTGGDADEQYF
>TRBJ2-3|.|16|TRBV5-4
CASRKTDRAPTDTQYF
>TRBJ2-7|.|12|TRBV14
CASSPGGGEQYF
>TRBJ2-1|.|18|TRBV4-1
CASSQGNQGASSYNEQFF
>TRBJ2-7|few|13|TRBV10-3
CAIAATVTYEQYF
>TRBJ2-5|.|18|TRBV7-2
CASSLCLAGGKGKETQYF
>TRBJ1-3|.|16|TRBV10-3
CAISEAQVLSGNTIYF
>TRBJ1-1|once|14|TRBV14
CASSRSAGYTEAFF
>TRBJ2-7|.|16|TRBV11-1
CASSSSWGTGAYEQYF
>TRBJ1-1|.|14|TRBV9
CASSQNTGSGQAFF
>TRBJ2-1|.|17|TRBV12-5
CASGSVPGQGAMDEQFF
>TRBJ1-2|.|13|TRBV5-8
CASSLAGARGYTF
>TRBJ1-3|.|15|TRBV2
CASTRGQAGGNTIYF
>TRBJ2-1|.|14|TRBV5-5
CASSLGGSYNEQFF
>TRBJ1-5|.|11|TRBV20-1
CSAREYQPQHF
>TRBJ1-1|few|16|TRBV27
CASSPGTGGGYTEAFF
>TRBJ2-3|.|16|TRBV7-9
CATLRNHSRYTDTQYF